Listed here are 27 T cell receptor beta chains from one sample, sequenced in a study of vaccination and CD4 T cells after COVID-19. No antigens are known for them. Treatment denoted: approximately 9-day PBMC culture with coronavirus spike peptide pools or control peptides (ViraFEST assay). Scientists ran DNA taken from cultured CD4+ T cells through the Oncomine TCR Beta short-read assay for sequencing. One entry per CDR3 protein results from TCRdb running MiXCR on the PCR reads. The table records around 12,000 distinct CDR3 sequences, around 69% of them present only once. Sequencing used CD4+ T cells from blood, cultured in vitro. Receptors were obtained from a human donor who had recovered from COVID-19.

The J gene is TRBJ2-1, the V gene TRBV7-8; 10 nucleotides match TRBD2. The germline gives CDR1 SGHVS, CDR2 FQNEAQ. The CDR3 runs 17 residues. V lost 1 base to trimming and J lost 5 bases; unmatched junction nucleotides: 8. DNA for the CDR3: TGTGCCAGCAGCTTAGGGCTAGCGGGAGCATCAGACAATGAGCAGTTCTTC. Its translation is CASSLGLAGASDNEQFF.

This clonotype was detected once. J is TRBJ2-1 and V is TRBV27; TRBD2 matches 10 bases. Germline V CDR1 and CDR2: MNHEY, SMNVEV (reference sequence). This CDR3 comprises 19 residues. Trimming cost V 3 bases and J 4 bases; bases outside gene matches: 15. CDR3 amino acids: CASSFSSGRFSRIYNEQFF. CDR3 bases: TGTGCCAGCAGTTTTTCTAGCGGGAGATTTTCGCGGATATACAATGAGCAGTTCTTC.

The chain couples TRBV7-2 to TRBJ2-7; TRBD2 matches 12 bases. CDR1 and CDR2 from the germline V gene are SGHTA and FQGNSA. CDR3 length: 15 residues. The V gene end was trimmed by 3 bases and the J gene end by 1 base; junction bases not matched to a gene: 1. The CDR3 sequence is CASSLGLAGSYEQYF. CDR3 DNA: TGTGCCAGCAGCTTGGGACTAGCGGGTTCCTACGAGCAGTACTTC.

The rearrangement joins TRBV28 to TRBJ1-6; TRBD1 aligns across 7 bases. Germline V lookup: CDR1 MDHEN, CDR2 SYDVKM. The CDR3 sequence is 15 residues long. Unmatched junction bases numbered 13, after V lost 11 bases and J lost 6 bases. CDR3 DNA sequence: TGTGCCGCCAACAGCGGAGGGGGCAGTAATTCACCCCTCCACTTT. Translating gives CAANSGGGSNSPLHF.

The chain combines TRBV7-9 with TRBJ2-2; unclear D gene. CDR1 is SEHNR and CDR2 is FQNEAQ in the germline V gene (reference sequence). The CDR3 covers 12 residues. V dropped 5 bases and J dropped 8 bases, with 9 bases sitting between them. Here the CDR3 DNA reads TGTGCCAGCAGCCGAATCACTGGGGAGCTGTTTTTT. Its protein product is CASSRITGELFF.

The V call is TRBV7-2, the J call TRBJ2-7; D could derive from TRBD1 or TRBD2 (6 bases each). Germline V gives CDR1 SGHTA, CDR2 FQGNSA. V was clipped by 5 bases and J by 1 base, with 18 bases between them. CDR3 length equals 16 residues. CDR3 sequence reads: CASSPWGARKSYEQYF. As DNA, the CDR3 is TGTGCCAGCAGCCCCTGGGGGGCTAGAAAATCCTACGAGCAGTACTTC.

To note about this clonotype: One end of the junction varies from germline; a read error may be responsible. V gene TRBV5-1 combines with J gene TRBJ1-1; 7 positions match TRBD1. Looked up from germline, CDR1 is SGHRS and CDR2 is YFSETQ. The CDR3 has 14 residues. CDR3 sequence: CASSLVTGNSEAFF. The DNA for the CDR3 is TGCGCCAGCAGCTTGGTGACAGGGAACAGTGAAGCTTTCTTT.

The V and J genes are TRBV19 and TRBJ2-2, with TRBD2 identical over 11 bases. This CDR3 is built from 16 residues. The junction had 5 bases not matched to a gene; V was cut back by 4 bases and J by 4 bases. Germline loops: CDR1 LNHDA, CDR2 SQIVND (reference sequence). CDR3 loop: CASSTPSGRTTGELFF. The CDR3 coding sequence is TGTGCCAGTAGTACCCCTAGCGGGAGGACCACCGGGGAGCTGTTTTTT.

This chain connects TRBV14 to TRBJ1-6, with TRBD1 identical over 8 bases. Trimming cost V 5 bases and J 7 bases; bases outside gene matches: 7. The CDR3 sequence is 15 residues long. Germline CDR1 reads SGHDN; CDR2 reads FVKESK. The CDR3 sequence: CASSYRTGSNSPLHF. For the CDR3, the DNA is TGTGCCAGCAGCTACCGGACAGGGAGCAATTCACCCCTCCACTTT.

The V gene is TRBV7-6, the J gene TRBJ2-7; TRBD2 is a possible D gene (6 bases). This CDR3 comprises 17 residues. The germline gives CDR1 SGHVS, CDR2 FNYEAQ. The V end was cut by 5 bases, the J end by 3 bases, with 23 bases between. The CDR3 sequence is CASSNPGGAGLNYEQYF. The CDR3 bases are TGTGCCAGCAGCAATCCCGGAGGGGCGGGACTTAACTACGAGCAGTACTTC.

The chain links TRBV6-1 to TRBJ1-6; D may be TRBD1 (6 bases). This CDR3 spans 15 amino acids. Germline V gives CDR1 MNHNS, CDR2 SASEGT. V lost 10 bases, J lost 7 bases, and 20 bases lay in between. The DNA for the CDR3 is TGTGCCATAGGAGTGGTGGGGGGCTACAATTCACCCCTCCACTTT. Translated, it gives CAIGVVGGYNSPLHF.

This chain links TRBV19 with TRBJ1-6; D uncertain. V lost 3 bases, J lost 9 bases, and 9 bases lay in between. There are 13 residues in the CDR3. CDR1 and CDR2 from the germline V gene are LNHDA and SQIVND (reference sequence). The CDR3 here is CASSMRPPSPLHF. The CDR3 coding sequence is TGTGCCAGTAGTATGAGGCCCCCTTCACCCCTCCACTTT.

J is TRBJ1-1 and V is TRBV7-9; possible D gene TRBD1, 5 bases. The CDR3 has 15 residues. Trimming shortened V by 5 bases and J by 1 base, and 14 bases separated the two germline ends. CDR1 SEHNR and CDR2 FQNEAQ come from the germline V gene (reference sequence). The CDR3 DNA reads TGTGCCAGCAGCCCAAGGGGAACAAAGAACACTGAAGCTTTCTTT. This sequence encodes CASSPRGTKNTEAFF.

V is TRBV11-2 and J is TRBJ1-1; D perhaps matches TRBD1 (6 bases). The length of the CDR3 is 15 residues. The germline V gene has CDR1 SGHAT and CDR2 FQNNGV. Trimming stripped 5 bases from V and 5 bases from J, with 18 bases between. Here the CDR3 DNA reads TGTGCCAGCAGCGCTGAGACAGGACGGTTAACTGAAGCTTTCTTT. It encodes CASSAETGRLTEAFF.

The chain links TRBV7-3 to TRBJ1-1; 8 bases fit TRBD1. The germline V gene encodes CDR1 SGHTA and CDR2 FQGTGA. The trim removed 5 bases at V and 8 bases at J, leaving 7 bases unmatched. The CDR3 is 13 amino acids. The CDR3 sequence: CASSRTGSVEAFF. CDR3 nucleotides: TGTGCCAGCAGCCGGACAGGGAGTGTCGAAGCTTTCTTT.

The rearrangement links TRBV28 to TRBJ1-5; D ambiguous. The CDR3 contains 13 residues. The V gene lost 5 bases and the J gene lost 9 bases, with 14 bases spanning the gap. Germline V gene lookup returns CDR1 MDHEN and CDR2 SYDVKM. In nucleotides, the CDR3 is TGTGCCAGCAGTCCCGACCGAATCAGGCCCCAGCATTTT. This translates into CASSPDRIRPQHF. Full variable domain (missing parts from reference TRBV28 and TRBJ1-5): DVKVTQSSRYLVKRTGEKVFLECVQDMDHENMFWYRQDPGLGLRLIYFSYDVKMKEKGDIPEGYSVSREKKERFSLILESASTNQTSMYLCASSPDRIRPQHFGDGTRLSIL.

This chain joins TRBV7-9 and TRBJ2-5; D call uncertain. The CDR3 loop spans 15 amino acids. The V gene's germline CDR1 is SEHNR and CDR2 FQNEAQ (reference sequence). Trimming shortened V by 0 bases and J by 1 base, and 9 bases separated the two germline ends. CDR3 sequence (DNA): TGTGCCAGCAGCTTAGCGCGTCTAGGCCAAGAGACCCAGTACTTC. Its translation: CASSLARLGQETQYF. Full variable domain (outside the CDR3, taken from reference TRBV7-9 and TRBJ2-5): DTGVSQNPRHKITKRGQNVTFRCDPISEHNRLYWYRQTLGQGPEFLTYFQNEAQLEKSRLLSDRFSAERPKGSFSTLEIQRTEQGDSAMYLCASSLARLGQETQYFGPGTRLLVL.

About this clonotype itself: Compared with germline, one end of the junction differs, possibly owing to a read error. This sequence joins TRBV10-1 and TRBJ2-1; D uncertain. This CDR3 comprises 14 residues. Germline V gene lookup returns CDR1 WNHNN and CDR2 SYGVQD (reference sequence). In DNA form, the CDR3 reads TGCGTCAGCCCCTGCGAGGTCCTATACAATGAGCAGTTCTTC. It yields the protein CVSPCEVLYNEQFF.

CDR3 sequence: CATSSGSPTDTQYF. The CDR3 DNA is TGTGCCACCTCAAGCGGGAGCCCCACAGATACGCAGTATTTT. J is TRBJ2-3 and V is TRBV24-1; 8 bases line up with TRBD2. CDR1 KGHDR and CDR2 SFDVKD come from the germline V gene. J lost 2 bases, V lost 9 bases, and 6 bases had no gene match. This CDR3 is built from 14 residues.

Points on this clonotype: The junction differs from germline at one of its ends, possibly a read error. The chain couples TRBV10-3 to TRBJ1-5; 10 bases align to TRBD1. Germline lookup yields CDR1 ENHRY and CDR2 SYGVKD. The CDR3 runs 18 residues. DNA for the CDR3: TGTGCCAGCAGTGATATGTCCCCGGGACAGGGGATCAATCAGCCCCAGCATTTT. As protein: CASSDMSPGQGINQPQHF.

V is TRBV7-6 and J is TRBJ2-7; 9 positions agree with TRBD2. This CDR3 is built from 16 residues. Trimming took 2 bases from V and 0 from J; bases not matched to a gene: 5. Germline V gene sequence: CDR1 SGHVS, CDR2 FNYEAQ. Here the CDR3 DNA reads TGTGCCAGCAGCTTAATACGCGGGAGGGCCTCCTACGAGCAGTACTTC. It translates to CASSLIRGRASYEQYF.

The chain carries TRBV7-8 and TRBJ1-2; the D gene is possibly TRBD1 (5 bases). V was clipped by 6 bases and J by 5 bases, with 13 bases between them. In germline, CDR1 is SGHVS, CDR2 FQNEAQ. The CDR3 covers 13 residues. Here the CDR3 DNA reads TGTGCCAGCAGAGCCGGGACTGAGTATGGCTACACCTTC. This gives the protein CASRAGTEYGYTF.

This rearrangement joins TRBV27 to TRBJ1-2; 7 nucleotides match TRBD1. Losses at the gene ends were 6 bases for V and 4 bases for J; bases not matched to a gene: 8. CDR3 length: 14 residues. Germline CDR1 is MNHEY and CDR2 is SMNVEV (reference sequence). The CDR3 protein is CASSRGGAGYGYTF. The DNA of the CDR3 is TGTGCCAGCAGCAGAGGGGGCGCGGGCTATGGCTACACCTTC.

The chain uses TRBV24-1 and TRBJ1-5; the D gene is possibly TRBD1 (6 bases). V was pared by 2 bases and J by 0 bases, with 22 bases between. CDR3 length equals 20 residues. CDR1 and CDR2 (germline): KGHDR, SFDVKD. CDR3 residues: CATSDSWTVGTLHSNQPQHF. CDR3 nucleotides: TGTGCCACCAGTGATTCGTGGACAGTCGGTACCCTTCATAGCAATCAGCCCCAGCATTTT.

The chain is built from TRBV12-3 or TRBV12-4 and TRBJ1-5, with D possibly being TRBD1 (5 bases). The V end was cut by 1 base, the J end by 7 bases, with 8 bases between. CDR3 length: 13 amino acids. The CDR3 bases are TGTGCCAGCAGTTTAGTCCGGGACCAGCCCCAGCATTTT. Translating gives CASSLVRDQPQHF.

The V call is TRBV24-1, the J call TRBJ1-5; tentatively, D is TRBD1 (6 bases). The CDR3 is 16 amino acids. V lost 2 bases to trimming and J lost 0 bases, with 10 bases between them. CDR1 KGHDR and CDR2 SFDVKD come from the germline V gene. CDR3 nucleotides: TGTGCCACCAGTGATTCAGGGACACCTAGCAATCAGCCCCAGCATTTT. This encodes CATSDSGTPSNQPQHF.

J is TRBJ2-1 and V is TRBV27; weak D call: TRBD2 (6 bases). With 3 bases removed from V and 2 bases from J, the gap between germline ends came to 11 bases. The germline V gene encodes CDR1 MNHEY and CDR2 SMNVEV (reference sequence). The CDR3 loop spans 15 amino acids. In DNA, the CDR3 is TGTGCCAGCAGTTTTGGGGGGTCAACCTACAATGAGCAGTTCTTC. Translating gives CASSFGGSTYNEQFF.